This T cell receptor (beta chain) was recorded in a study of T cells in localized non-small cell lung cancer (dated by TCRdb to 2019 to 2021). Background on the whole study: The study analyzed T cell repertoires of 200 to 250 early-stage NSCLC patients, comparing tumors and uninvolved tumor-adjacent lungs. The cohort consisted of under 300 treatment-naive NSCLC patients whose localized lung tumors had been resected. Of the NSCLC patients, 129 were male and approximately 100 were female, and the mean age was around 70 years. The study at large found these results: Because the study design was exploratory, TCR variables were selected using unadjusted p-values without false-discovery rate correction. Because multi-region tumor sequencing was not performed, intratumor heterogeneity could not be ruled out. Of the top 100 tumor clones, a median of 57 were detected in paired uninvolved adjacent lung; about 28 were also among that lung's top 100. Longer overall survival was associated with higher T cell density in blood, whereas shorter survival was associated with higher clonality in adjacent lung. Uninvolved tumor-adjacent lung showed the highest T cell clonality, higher than tumor, which suggests more focused antigenic responses in the uninvolved tumor-adjacent lung.

At diagnosis, peripheral blood, uninvolved tumor-adjacent lung and tumor were collected and were preserved as a mix of fresh-frozen and FFPE material. For TCR repertoire profiling, blood samples were analyzed in the form of peripheral blood mononuclear cells. TCR beta CDR3 regions were sequenced from DNA using the immunoSEQ Assay. Per the authors' processing: To compute T cell density, TCR beta template counts were normalized to usable DNA, which was estimated by amplifying housekeeping genes. Richness was estimated with the preseqR package, extrapolating to 400,000 templates for PBMC samples and 120,000 templates for tissue samples. Clonality was taken to be one minus Pielou's evenness. Differential abundance testing on productive amino-acid clonotypes, with a minimum total count of 5 and an alpha of 0.1, was used to identify tissue-enriched TCRs. The Jaccard Index and the Morisita Overlap Index were used to measure repertoire overlap between compartments. GLIPH grouped TCR beta CDR3s together with public tetramer-defined viral CDR3s, and a viral motif had to include at least three viral sequences and also show V-gene enrichment. TCRdb obtained this table from immuneACCESS and retained in-frame rearrangements with V and J assigned. These tables miss some clones; where compared with another copy, unresolved V genes account for less than half of the shortfall, and the remainder is unexplained. V and J calls plus clone size are reproduced from that table; the DNA served to infer D and trimming. Across this sample there are over 30,000 clones, with 80% to 90% seen only once. Of the sample, about 2.5% is held by the ten largest clones.

A word on this clone: It has no known antigen specificity. No base qualities exist here, and no much larger clone lies one base off it.

V was cut back by 0 bases and J by 11 bases, leaving a gap of 9 bases between them. The germline V gene encodes CDR1 MGHRA and CDR2 YSYEKL. The cysteine opens and the phenylalanine closes a CDR3 of 12 amino acids. Only CDR3 DNA is held: 36 bases, read in frame from base 1. The source was peripheral blood, collected before any cancer treatment. The sequence derives from a woman aged 40 to 75 with stage I lung adenocarcinoma. The chain joins TRBV4-1 to TRBJ2-3; no D gene can be assigned with confidence. This receptor has the CDR3 CASSQEGWGQYF. Read as DNA, the sequence is TGCGCCAGCAGCCAAGAGGGTTGGGGGCAGTATTTT.